This T cell receptor beta chain was recorded in a study of identical twins. Study results and limitations: Invariant MAIT and iNKT cells could partly confound zero-insertion analyses.

TCRdb fed the 5' RACE reads into MiXCR, producing one record per CDR3 protein. Here the sample spans fewer than 800,000 distinct CDR3 sequences, under 8.5% being singletons. This clonotype was recorded at least ten times. Its antigen is as yet unknown. V trimming: 4 bases; J trimming: 9 bases; junction bases outside the gene matches: 6. Germline lookup yields CDR1 MNHEY and CDR2 SMNVEV (reference sequence). This CDR3 is built from 15 residues. The same data also went into a second study, on yellow fever vaccine responses in identical twins. That investigation notes: Twins' vaccine T cell responses were reported to seem partly convergent and partly personalized.

Sequencing was done on a sample of PBMCs. The chain recombines TRBV27 with TRBJ1-6; 10 bases match TRBD1. This receptor was taken from a young woman in good health. The CDR3 spells CASSSAGTGASPLHF. DNA of the CDR3: TGTGCCAGCAGTTCAGCCGGGACAGGGGCTTCACCCCTCCACTTT.